Reported below is one T cell receptor (beta chain). Every isolated RNA sample was fully reverse transcribed, so sequencing captured expressed TCRB transcripts. Repertoires were generated with immunoSEQ multiplex PCR, while TCRdb's copy carries only in-frame clones and drops some. The sample contains roughly 25,000 clones, nearly 70% of which appear only once. The sample is drawn from a study of beta chain features in type 1 diabetes. Germline values: CDR1 GTSNPN, CDR2 SVGIG (reference sequence). The CDR3 spans 14 residues. V gave up 3 bases and J gave up 5 bases, with 16 bases separating them. The chain employs TRBV30 and TRBJ1-2; D is uncertain. Sequenced input: Tregs from blood. The sequence was obtained from a woman aged 40 to 50 in good health. The DNA of the CDR3 is TGTGCCTGGAGGGTCGCCGGGGAAATGTATGGCTACACCTTC. Amino acids: CAWRVAGEMYGYTF.